These T cell receptor beta chains were read from a single sample in a study of Ad26.COV2.S vaccination and SARS-CoV-2 variants. Method: immunoSEQ multiplex PCR; TCRdb's copy keeps in-frame clones and lacks some. The table records about 180,000 clones, around 88% of them present only once. Sequencing used peripheral blood, obtained after recovery from COVID-19. These receptors originate from a human donor who had recovered from COVID-19. Each CDR3 is given with its conserved first and last residue. Fields, in order: J gene, V gene, D gene, clone size, CDR3 length, CDR3 protein, CDR3 DNA. D genes are given only for firm matches. The listing skips clone size in some rows; elsewhere it reads once, few, many or a size class.

TRBJ2-2 TRBV2 - - 15 CASSELTGGTGELFF TGTGCCAGCAGTGAATTAACGGGCGGAACCGGGGAGCTGTTTTTT
TRBJ1-2 TRBV3-1/TRBV3-2 TRBD1 - 14 CASSDGRGRLGYTF TGTGCCAGCAGCGACGGGAGGGGGCGGCTTGGCTACACCTTC
TRBJ1-4 TRBV28 - - 14 CASSLAGTNEKLFF TGTGCCAGCAGTTTAGCTGGAACTAATGAAAAACTGTTTTTT
TRBJ1-2 TRBV6-1 TRBD1 - 19 CASSDPQGETGGILDGYTF TGTGCCAGCAGTGACCCCCAAGGAGAGACAGGGGGCATTTTGGATGGCTACACCTTC
TRBJ1-4 TRBV7-2 - - 13 CASSSQAREKLFF TGTGCCAGCAGCTCCCAGGCCCGGGAAAAACTGTTTTTT
TRBJ1-2 TRBV7-8 TRBD1 - 15 CASSPEPQGALGYTF TGTGCCAGCAGCCCAGAACCACAGGGGGCGCTTGGCTACACCTTC
TRBJ2-1 TRBV7-8 TRBD2 - 17 CASSRVLAGVFYNEQFF TGTGCCAGCAGCCGGGTCCTAGCGGGAGTATTCTACAATGAGCAGTTCTTC
TRBJ2-4 TRBV7-9 - - 15 CASRLAGQQENIQYF TGTGCCAGCAGACTAGCTGGTCAGCAGGAAAACATTCAGTACTTC
TRBJ2-7 TRBV5-1 TRBD1 - 15 CASSNLDRVPYEQYF TGCGCCAGCAGCAACCTCGACAGGGTCCCCTACGAGCAGTACTTC
TRBJ2-1 TRBV19 TRBD2 - 11 CASSTGTRQFF TGTGCCAGTAGTACCGGGACTAGACAGTTCTTC
TRBJ1-6 TRBV23-1 - - 18 CASSQSIGSHSYNSPLHF TGCGCCAGCAGTCAATCGATAGGGAGTCACTCCTATAATTCACCCCTCCACTTT
TRBJ1-4 TRBV5-5 - - 12 CASSWTDEKLFF TGTGCCAGCAGCTGGACAGATGAAAAACTGTTTTTT
TRBJ1-2 TRBV29-1 - - 12 CSVQQGRHGYTF TGCAGCGTCCAACAGGGTAGGCATGGCTACACCTTC
TRBJ1-5 TRBV12-3/TRBV12-4 - - 13 CASSLLSDQPQHF TGTGCCAGCAGTTTACTATCTGATCAGCCCCAGCATTTT
TRBJ2-2 TRBV9 TRBD2 - 16 CASSLTGGTNTGELFF TGTGCCAGCAGCCTTACGGGGGGGACGAACACCGGGGAGCTGTTTTTT
TRBJ1-2 TRBV3-1/TRBV3-2 TRBD1 - 14 CASSRAGTALGYTF TGTGCCAGCAGCCGGGCCGGGACAGCTTTGGGCTACACCTTC
TRBJ1-3 TRBV5-4 - - 14 CASSLVGSGNTIYF TGTGCCAGCAGCTTGGTGGGGTCTGGAAACACCATATATTTT
TRBJ2-7 TRBV4-1 TRBD1 few 15 CASSGGTGWTYEQYF TGCGCCAGCAGCGGTGGGACAGGCTGGACCTACGAGCAGTACTTC
TRBJ1-2 TRBV24-1 - - 13 CATSAGGTTGYTF TGTGCCACCAGTGCCGGGGGCACGACCGGCTACACCTTC
TRBJ2-7 TRBV29-1 - once 13 CSVEDAGGSEQYF TGCAGCGTTGAAGATGCCGGGGGAAGCGAGCAGTACTTC
TRBJ2-1 TRBV5-5 - - 15 CASRLGVGGYNEQFF TGTGCCAGCCGACTTGGAGTGGGGGGTTACAATGAGCAGTTCTTC
TRBJ2-7 TRBV11-2 - - 15 CASSLGQAKVYEQYF TGTGCCAGCAGCTTAGGCCAAGCCAAAGTCTACGAGCAGTACTTC